This T cell receptor beta chain derives from a study of T-cell reconstitution after alpha-beta-depleted transplantation in children (dated by TCRdb to 2016 to 2017). The study in broad terms: Using TCR repertoire profiling, the study quantitatively followed how T-cell immune reconstitution unfolded in children after TCRalphabeta/CD19-depleted allogeneic hematopoietic cell transplantation.

This clonotype was found many times. The clone's antigen remains unknown. No much larger clonotype is one base removed from it; base qualities were not supplied. Receptor libraries were prepared by PCR. These reads were obtained on an Illumina HiSeq 2500. Molecular barcoding was employed in the preparation of TCR libraries, with unique molecular identifiers being used to normalize TCRbeta repertoire quantification. TCRdb reworked the public reads: Q25 trimming with fastp, MiXCR clone assembly, productive beta chains retained. Rows merge per CDR3 protein into single entries with the most common DNA and genes. Here the sample has fewer than 550,000 distinct CDR3 sequences; roughly a tenth occur a single time. The ten biggest clones cover just over 2% of the sample. The germline V gene gives CDR1 as LGHNA and CDR2 as YNFKEQ. V is reduced by 0 bases and J by 2 bases, leaving a spacing of 13 bases between them. Reading from cysteine to phenylalanine, the CDR3 counts 17 amino acids. Of all the DNA, just the CDR3 is kept, 51 bases in frame from base 1.

The treatment or condition label, read with the paper, signifies: allogeneic hematopoietic cell transplantation with graft depleted of TCRalphabeta T cells and CD19 B cells. Transplant recipients were children who received TCRalphabeta/CD19-depleted allogeneic hematopoietic cell grafts. What the research found in general, with its limitations: About two months after transplant, the apparently early recovery of alphabetaT-cell counts reportedly depended on just several hundred clones that had expanded rapidly and came from non-depleted graft cells. Hyperexpanded clone frequencies declined over subsequent months; after one year, T-cell counts and TCRbeta diversity were mostly attributed to newly produced T cells. The high TCRbeta diversity at day 60 in some patients was ascribed to recipient T cells and intrathymic progenitors that had survived conditioning.

The chain is made from TRBV4-2 and TRBJ2-2; the D gene is tentatively TRBD1 or TRBD2, each matching 5 bases. The receptor comes from a child aged 2 to 9 with inherited bone marrow failure, due to receive a stem cell transplant. The input for sequencing was PBMCs, taken before TCRalphabeta/CD19-depleted stem cell transplant. The CDR3 protein: CASSQDWGRDNTGELFF. The nucleotide sequence is TGTGCCAGCAGCCAAGATTGGGGACGGGACAACACCGGGGAGCTGTTTTTT.